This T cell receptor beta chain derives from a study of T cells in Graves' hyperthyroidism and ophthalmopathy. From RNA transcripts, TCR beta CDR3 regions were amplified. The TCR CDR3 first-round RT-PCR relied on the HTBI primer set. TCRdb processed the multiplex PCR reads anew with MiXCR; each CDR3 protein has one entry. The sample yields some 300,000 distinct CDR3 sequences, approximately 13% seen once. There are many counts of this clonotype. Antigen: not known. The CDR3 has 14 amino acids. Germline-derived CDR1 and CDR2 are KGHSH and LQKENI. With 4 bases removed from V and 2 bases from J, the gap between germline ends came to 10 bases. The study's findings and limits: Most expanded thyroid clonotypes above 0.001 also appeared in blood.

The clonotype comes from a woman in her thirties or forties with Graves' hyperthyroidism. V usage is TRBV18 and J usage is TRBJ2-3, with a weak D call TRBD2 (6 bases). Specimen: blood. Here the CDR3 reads CASSRGLNTDTQYF. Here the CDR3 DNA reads TGTGCCAGCTCACGGGGACTGAACACAGATACGCAGTATTTT.